The clone carrying this T cell receptor beta chain has more than one count but fewer than ten. The germline V and J ends were trimmed by 0 bases and 11 bases, with 16 bases remaining between them. In germline, CDR1 is SGHAT, CDR2 FQNNGV. The CDR3 runs 14 residues. These data belong to a study of beta chain features in type 1 diabetes. The entirety of the isolated RNA underwent reverse transcription, so expressed TCRB transcripts were sequenced. TCRdb's table, derived via immunoSEQ multiplex PCR, lists solely in-frame clones and lacks some. This table has under 900,000 clones, roughly 15% appearing once.

V usage is TRBV11-2 and J usage is TRBJ1-1; tentatively, D is TRBD1 (5 bases). This clonotype was obtained from a woman between 18 and 29 years old in good health. Sequenced material: naive CD4+ T cells from blood. The CDR3 nucleotides read TGTGCCAGCAGCTTAGATCAGGGAGCCATTGGGGCTTTCTTT. As protein: CASSLDQGAIGAFF.